This T cell receptor (beta chain) was found in a study of blood T cells in healthy people across ages. V shed 3 bases and J shed 10 bases, with 13 bases lying between them. The CDR3 has 13 residues. Germline values: CDR1 SNHLY, CDR2 FYNNEI. Sample donors were healthy Caucasian individuals that came from Russia, aged 6 to 90. Comment on this clonotype: The target antigen is unknown.

Study-wide results and caveats: Whereas aged donors had fewer naive CD4+ cells, long-lived donors had more of them and higher diversity. Getting older went along with TCR beta diversity per million T cells dropping roughly linearly.

A sample-barcoded 5' primer and a J-beta primer mix were used in a second PCR of roughly 7 to 11 cycles. Each cDNA molecule was tagged by a template-switch adaptor with 12 random nucleotides. TCRdb re-derived calls from the 5' RACE reads in MiXCR, one entry per CDR3 protein. The sample yields around 1,900,000 distinct CDR3 sequences, about two fifths seen once. Source material: blood. The clonotype comes from a human donor in good health. The chain recombines TRBV2 with TRBJ2-1, with D uncertain. The CDR3 reads CASSDRPSKEQFF. DNA of the CDR3: TGTGCCAGCAGTGATCGCCCTAGTAAAGAGCAGTTCTTC.